This is a list of T cell receptor beta chains from one sample in a study of blood T cell repertoires in COVID-19. Clones were sequenced by immunoSEQ multiplex PCR, and TCRdb holds only the in-frame ones, with some missing. Counted here are some 430,000 clones, about 90% occurring once; the ten biggest clones make up about 0.6%. The sample taken for sequencing was PBMCs or T cells enriched from blood (not recorded which). These receptors all stem from a man aged 18 to 29 who had recovered from COVID-19. CDR3s include the opening cysteine and the closing phenylalanine or tryptophan. The order of the fields is V gene, clone size, D gene, J gene, CDR3 DNA, CDR3 protein. The D gene is left open where the match is weak. A clone size is listed for some rows: how often the clone was seen (once, few, many), or a class if it is expanded.

>TRBV29-1|.|.|TRBJ1-1
TGCAGCGTTGCACAGGGGAACACTGAAGCTTTCTTT
CSVAQGNTEAFF
>TRBV18|.|.|TRBJ1-6
TGTGCCAGCTCACCAACAACAGGATTAGTGGATTCACCCCTCCACTTT
CASSPTTGLVDSPLHF
>TRBV30|.|TRBD1|TRBJ2-1
TGTGCCTCCGCCGGGACAGCTCGAGGTGAGCAGTTCTTC
CASAGTARGEQFF
>TRBV6-6|.|.|TRBJ2-3
TGTGCCAGCAGTTCCCCTAGCGATACGCAGTATTTT
CASSSPSDTQYF
>TRBV27|.|.|TRBJ1-1
TGTGCCAGCAGTTTTGGTTTGGAGACTGAAGCTTTCTTT
CASSFGLETEAFF
>TRBV27|.|TRBD1|TRBJ1-1
TGTGCCAGCAGTCTACAGGGACAGCAATACACTGAAGCTTTCTTT
CASSLQGQQYTEAFF
>TRBV13|.|.|TRBJ2-7
TGTGCCAGCAGCCCCCTTGAGCCCCCCTACGAGCAGTACTTC
CASSPLEPPYEQYF
>TRBV20-1|.|.|TRBJ2-4
TGCAGTGCTAGTGTTGCCGGGGCCAAAAACATTCAGTACTTC
CSASVAGAKNIQYF
>TRBV10-1|.|TRBD1|TRBJ1-1
TGCGCCAGCAGTGAGTCGGGGACAGGGAACACTGAAGCTTTCTTT
CASSESGTGNTEAFF
>TRBV28|.|TRBD1|TRBJ1-5
TGTGCCAGCAGTTTGGGACAGAACAATCAGCCCCAGCATTTT
CASSLGQNNQPQHF
>TRBV18|.|.|TRBJ1-3
TGTGCCAGCTCACAGCAACAGGCCTCTGGAAACACCATATATTTT
CASSQQQASGNTIYF
>TRBV10-3|.|.|TRBJ2-7
TGTGCCATCAGTGCGGAAAGGGGATACGAGCAGTACTTC
CAISAERGYEQYF
>TRBV2|once|.|TRBJ1-1
TGTGCCAGCAGCGACGAATTTCCGGGTAGCACTGAAGCTTTCTTT
CASSDEFPGSTEAFF